This T cell receptor beta chain stems from a study of T-cell memory formation after mild COVID-19. TCRdb reanalysed the 5' RACE reads using MiXCR and keeps one entry per CDR3 protein. This table has about 560,000 distinct CDR3 sequences, about a fifth appearing once. Sequenced input: PBMCs or a T cell subset sorted from them (not recorded which). The clonotype originates from an adult woman who had mild COVID-19 (a few samples of this study predate the infection). Cell type and time point are not known.

The CDR3 DNA follows: TGTGCCAGCAGCCAAGATGTAGGGGTCGGCAATCAGCCCCAGCATTTT. This translates into CASSQDVGVGNQPQHF. The chain couples TRBV4-2 to TRBJ1-5; the D gene is possibly TRBD1 (5 bases). The germline gives CDR1 LGHNA, CDR2 YNFKEQ. The CDR3 has 16 amino acids. V was cut by 0 bases and J by 2 bases, with 11 bases left in between.